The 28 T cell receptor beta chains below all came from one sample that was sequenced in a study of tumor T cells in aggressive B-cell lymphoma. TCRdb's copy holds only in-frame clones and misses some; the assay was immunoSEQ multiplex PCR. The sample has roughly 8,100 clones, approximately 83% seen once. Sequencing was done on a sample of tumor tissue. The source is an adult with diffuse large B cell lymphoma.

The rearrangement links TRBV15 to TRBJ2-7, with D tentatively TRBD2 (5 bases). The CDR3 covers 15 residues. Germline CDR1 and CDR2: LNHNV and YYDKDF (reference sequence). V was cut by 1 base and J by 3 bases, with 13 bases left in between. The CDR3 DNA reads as TGTGCCACCAGCAGAGGCTGGACTGGGATCTACGAGCAGTACTTC. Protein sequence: CATSRGWTGIYEQYF.

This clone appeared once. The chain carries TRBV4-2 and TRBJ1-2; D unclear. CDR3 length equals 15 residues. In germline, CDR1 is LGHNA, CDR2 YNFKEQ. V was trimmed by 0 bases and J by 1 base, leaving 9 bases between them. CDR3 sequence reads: CASSQDWAVNYGYTF. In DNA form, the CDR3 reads TGTGCCAGCAGCCAAGATTGGGCCGTTAACTATGGCTACACCTTC.

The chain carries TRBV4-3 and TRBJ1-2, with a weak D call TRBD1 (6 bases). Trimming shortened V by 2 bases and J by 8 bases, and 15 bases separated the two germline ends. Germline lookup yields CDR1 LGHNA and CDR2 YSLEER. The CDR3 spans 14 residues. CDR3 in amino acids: CASSQPDSQDGYTF. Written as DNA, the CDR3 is TGCGCCAGCAGCCAACCGGACAGTCAGGACGGCTACACCTTC.

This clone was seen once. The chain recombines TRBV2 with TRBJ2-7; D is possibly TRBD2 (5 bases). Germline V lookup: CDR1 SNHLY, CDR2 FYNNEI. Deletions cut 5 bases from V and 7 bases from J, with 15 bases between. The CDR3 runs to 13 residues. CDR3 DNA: TGTGCCAGCAGTCGGACTTGGGGTAAGGAGCAGTACTTC. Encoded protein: CASSRTWGKEQYF.

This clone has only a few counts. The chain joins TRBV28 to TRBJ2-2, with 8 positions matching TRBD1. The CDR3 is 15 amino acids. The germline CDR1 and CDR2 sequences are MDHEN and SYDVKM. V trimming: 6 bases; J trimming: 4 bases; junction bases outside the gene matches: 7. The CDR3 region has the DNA TGTGCCAGCAGCTTCGGACAGGGTCTCACCGGGGAGCTGTTTTTT. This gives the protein CASSFGQGLTGELFF.

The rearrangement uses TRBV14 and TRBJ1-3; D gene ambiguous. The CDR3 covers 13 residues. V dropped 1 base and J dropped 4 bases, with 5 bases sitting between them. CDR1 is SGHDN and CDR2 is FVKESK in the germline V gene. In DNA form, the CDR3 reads TGTGCCAGCAGCCAAGGAGTAGGAAACACCATATATTTT. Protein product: CASSQGVGNTIYF.

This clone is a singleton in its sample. CDR3 residues: CASSLVRLAGGHINTQYF. CDR3 DNA: TGTGCCAGCAGCTTAGTTCGGCTAGCGGGAGGACACATAAATACGCAGTATTTT. The chain carries TRBV7-9 and TRBJ2-3; 11 bases agree with TRBD2. V lost 1 base and J lost 7; bases outside the gene matches: 13. CDR1 is SEHNR and CDR2 is FQNEAQ in the germline V gene (reference sequence). The CDR3 is 18 residues long.

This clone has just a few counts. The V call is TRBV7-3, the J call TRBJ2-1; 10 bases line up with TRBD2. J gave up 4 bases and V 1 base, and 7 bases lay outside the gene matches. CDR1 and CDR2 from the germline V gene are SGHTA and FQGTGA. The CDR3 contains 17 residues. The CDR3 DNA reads TGTGCCAGCAGCTTAATGATAGCGGGAGGTGGGTACAATGAGCAGTTCTTC. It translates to CASSLMIAGGGYNEQFF.

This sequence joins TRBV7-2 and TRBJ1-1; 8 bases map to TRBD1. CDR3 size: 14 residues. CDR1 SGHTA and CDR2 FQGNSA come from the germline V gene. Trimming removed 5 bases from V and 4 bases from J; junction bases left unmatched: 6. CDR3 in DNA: TGTGCCAGCAGCATCGGACAGGGCGGCACTGAAGCTTTCTTT. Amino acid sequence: CASSIGQGGTEAFF.

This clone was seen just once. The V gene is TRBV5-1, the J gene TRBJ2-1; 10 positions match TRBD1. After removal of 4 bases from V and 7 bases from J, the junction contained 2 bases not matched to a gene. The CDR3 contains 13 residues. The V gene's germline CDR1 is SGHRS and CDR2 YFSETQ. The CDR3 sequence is CASSRTGGNEQFF. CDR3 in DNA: TGCGCCAGCAGCAGGACAGGGGGTAATGAGCAGTTCTTC.

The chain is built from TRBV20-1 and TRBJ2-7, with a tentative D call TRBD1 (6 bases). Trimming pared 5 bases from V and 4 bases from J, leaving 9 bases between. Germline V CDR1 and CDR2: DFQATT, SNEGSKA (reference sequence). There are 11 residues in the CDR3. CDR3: CSAHRGYEQYF. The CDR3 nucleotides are TGCAGTGCTCATAGGGGGTACGAGCAGTACTTC.

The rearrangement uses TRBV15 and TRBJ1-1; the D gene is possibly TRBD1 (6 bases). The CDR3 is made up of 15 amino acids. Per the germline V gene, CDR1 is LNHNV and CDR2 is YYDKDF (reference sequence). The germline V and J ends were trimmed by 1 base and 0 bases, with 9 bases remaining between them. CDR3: CATSRARGMNTEAFF. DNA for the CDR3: TGTGCCACCAGCAGAGCTAGGGGGATGAACACTGAAGCTTTCTTT.

The CDR3 region has the DNA TGTGCCAGCAGCTTAGCGGGGGGTACCGGGGAGCTGTTTTTT. Its protein is CASSLAGGTGELFF. This rearrangement joins TRBV7-8 to TRBJ2-2, with a possible D match to TRBD2 (6 bases). Germline V CDR1 and CDR2: SGHVS, FQNEAQ. V lost 0 bases and J 5 bases, leaving 7 bases between the germline ends. The length of the CDR3 is 14 residues.

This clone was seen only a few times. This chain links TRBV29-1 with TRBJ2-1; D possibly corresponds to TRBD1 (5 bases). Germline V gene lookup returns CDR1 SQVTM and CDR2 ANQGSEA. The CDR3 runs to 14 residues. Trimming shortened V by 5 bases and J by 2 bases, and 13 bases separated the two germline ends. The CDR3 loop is CSVPRTTTYNEQFF. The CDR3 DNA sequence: TGCAGCGTTCCCCGGACAACTACCTACAATGAGCAGTTCTTC.

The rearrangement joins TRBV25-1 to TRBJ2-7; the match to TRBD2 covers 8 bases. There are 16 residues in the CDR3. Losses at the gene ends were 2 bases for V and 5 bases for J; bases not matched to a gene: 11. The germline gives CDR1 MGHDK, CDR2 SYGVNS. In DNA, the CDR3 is TGTGCCAGCAGTGAACCCCAGAGCGGGAGAGGTGACGAGCAGTACTTC. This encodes CASSEPQSGRGDEQYF.

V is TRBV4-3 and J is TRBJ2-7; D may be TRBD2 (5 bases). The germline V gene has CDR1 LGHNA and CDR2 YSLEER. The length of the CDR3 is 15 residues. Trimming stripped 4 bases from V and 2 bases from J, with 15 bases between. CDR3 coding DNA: TGCGCCAGCAGCCCCTCTGAGCGGTACCCCTACGAGCAGTACTTC. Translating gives CASSPSERYPYEQYF.

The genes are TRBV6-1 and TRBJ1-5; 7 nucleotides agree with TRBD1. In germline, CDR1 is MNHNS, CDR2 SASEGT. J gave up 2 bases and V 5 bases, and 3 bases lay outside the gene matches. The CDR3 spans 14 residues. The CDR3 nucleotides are TGTGCCAGCAGTAACAGGGGAGGCAATCAGCCCCAGCATTTT. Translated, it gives CASSNRGGNQPQHF.

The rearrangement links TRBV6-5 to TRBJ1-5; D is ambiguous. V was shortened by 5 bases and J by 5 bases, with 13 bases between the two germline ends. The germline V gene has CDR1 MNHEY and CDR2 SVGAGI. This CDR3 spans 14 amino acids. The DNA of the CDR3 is TGTGCCAGCAGTCCAGAGCGTGACGATCAGCCCCAGCATTTT. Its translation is CASSPERDDQPQHF.

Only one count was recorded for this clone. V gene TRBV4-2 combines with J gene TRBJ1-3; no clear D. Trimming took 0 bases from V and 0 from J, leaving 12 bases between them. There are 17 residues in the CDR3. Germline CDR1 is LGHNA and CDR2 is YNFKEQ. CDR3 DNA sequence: TGTGCCAGCAGCCAAGATAGTCCAGGCCACTCTGGAAACACCATATATTTT. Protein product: CASSQDSPGHSGNTIYF.

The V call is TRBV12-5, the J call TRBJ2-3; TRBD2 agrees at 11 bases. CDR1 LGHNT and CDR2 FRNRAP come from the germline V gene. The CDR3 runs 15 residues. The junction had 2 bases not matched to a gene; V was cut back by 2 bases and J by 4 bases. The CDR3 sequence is CASGLTSGSPDTQYF. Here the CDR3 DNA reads TGTGCTAGTGGTTTGACTAGCGGGAGTCCAGATACGCAGTATTTT.

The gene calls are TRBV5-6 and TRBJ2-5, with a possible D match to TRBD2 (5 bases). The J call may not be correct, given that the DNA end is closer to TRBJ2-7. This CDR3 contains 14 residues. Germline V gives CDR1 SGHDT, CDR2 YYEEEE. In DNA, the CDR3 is TGTGCCAGCAGCTTGGGTATCCGGGACTACGAGCAGTACTTC. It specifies CASSLGIRDYEQYF.

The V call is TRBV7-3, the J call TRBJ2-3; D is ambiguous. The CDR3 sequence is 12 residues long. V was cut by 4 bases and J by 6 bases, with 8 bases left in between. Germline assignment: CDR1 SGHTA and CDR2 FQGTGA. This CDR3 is CASSSPPDTQYF. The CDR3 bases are TGTGCCAGCAGCTCCCCTCCCGATACGCAGTATTTT.

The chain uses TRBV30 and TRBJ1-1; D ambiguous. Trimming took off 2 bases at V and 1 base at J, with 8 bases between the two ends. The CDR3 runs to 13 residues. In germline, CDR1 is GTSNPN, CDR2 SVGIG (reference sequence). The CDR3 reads CAWSLEANTEAFF. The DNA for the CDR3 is TGTGCCTGGAGTTTGGAGGCGAACACTGAAGCTTTCTTT.

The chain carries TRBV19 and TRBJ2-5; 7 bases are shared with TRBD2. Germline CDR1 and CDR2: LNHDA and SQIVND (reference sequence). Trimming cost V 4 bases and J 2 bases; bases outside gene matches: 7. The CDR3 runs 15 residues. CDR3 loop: CASSTHLAAQETQYF. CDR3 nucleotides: TGTGCCAGTAGTACCCACCTAGCGGCTCAAGAGACCCAGTACTTC.

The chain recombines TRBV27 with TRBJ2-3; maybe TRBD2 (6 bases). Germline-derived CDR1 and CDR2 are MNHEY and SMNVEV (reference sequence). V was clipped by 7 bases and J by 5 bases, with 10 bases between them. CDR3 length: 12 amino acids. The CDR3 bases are TGTGCCAGCAAACTAGCAGGAGATACGCAGTATTTT. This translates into CASKLAGDTQYF.

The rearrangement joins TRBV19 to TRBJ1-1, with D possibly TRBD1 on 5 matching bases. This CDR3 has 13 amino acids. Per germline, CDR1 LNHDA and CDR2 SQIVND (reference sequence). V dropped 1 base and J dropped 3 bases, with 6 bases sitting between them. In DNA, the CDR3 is TGTGCCAGTAGTATAGGACAGCACACTGAAGCTTTCTTT. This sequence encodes CASSIGQHTEAFF.

This chain's CDR3 is CASSPDSPPPTDTQYF. CDR3 sequence (DNA): TGTGCCAGTAGTCCCGACAGCCCCCCTCCCACAGATACGCAGTATTTT. This chain links TRBV19 with TRBJ2-3, with D perhaps TRBD1 (5 bases). Trimming removed 5 bases from V and 2 bases from J, with 17 bases in between. From germline, CDR1 is LNHDA and CDR2 SQIVND (reference sequence). This CDR3 has 16 amino acids.

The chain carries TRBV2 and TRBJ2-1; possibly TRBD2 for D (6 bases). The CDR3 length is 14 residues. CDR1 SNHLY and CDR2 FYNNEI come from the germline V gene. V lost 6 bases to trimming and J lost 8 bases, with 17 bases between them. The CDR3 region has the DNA TGTGCCAGCAGACCCCCCTCATGGGACTATGAGCAGTTCTTC. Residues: CASRPPSWDYEQFF.